The 5 T cell receptor beta chains in this list originate from one sample, sequenced in a study of Graves' ophthalmopathy and Graves' hyperthyroidism. Using RNA transcripts, the TCR beta CDR3 regions were amplified. The library came from an HTBI-primed first-round RT-PCR and a second-round multiplex PCR. TCRdb re-called the multiplex PCR reads with MiXCR, one entry per CDR3 protein. The sample shows about 700,000 distinct CDR3 sequences, under 50% of them seen only once. Specimen: peripheral blood. The receptors here all came from an adult man with Graves' ophthalmopathy.

This clonotype has just a few counts. This chain uses TRBV4-3 with TRBJ2-6, with 8 bases that match TRBD2. Germline CDR1 is LGHNA and CDR2 is YSLEER. Losses at the gene ends were 4 bases for V and 2 bases for J; bases not matched to a gene: 16. The CDR3 contains 20 residues. CDR3 nucleotide sequence: TGCGCCAGCAGCCTTAGGCCTCGGGTCCTGGGACTAGCTGGGGCCAACGTCCTGACTTTC. It encodes CASSLRPRVLGLAGANVLTF.

This clonotype was seen only a few times. This chain uses TRBV5-6 with TRBJ2-7; maybe TRBD2 (6 bases). The CDR3 runs 14 residues. The ends were cut back, 4 bases at V and 0 bases at J, with 11 bases in the middle. Germline V gives CDR1 SGHDT, CDR2 YYEEEE. In DNA form, the CDR3 reads TGTGCCAGCAGCAACATAGCGGCCTCCTACGAGCAGTACTTC. Residues: CASSNIAASYEQYF.

The chain links TRBV29-1 to TRBJ1-1, with D maybe TRBD1 (6 bases). Between the trimmed V and J ends, which lost 4 bases and 1 base, there was a span of 10 bases. There are 13 residues in the CDR3. The germline gives CDR1 SQVTM, CDR2 ANQGSEA. The CDR3 DNA is TGCAGCGTTGGGCGGGGACAGAACACTGAAGCTTTCTTT. Protein product: CSVGRGQNTEAFF.

A word on this clonotype: A junction end diverges from the germline sequence, so it may reflect a read error. V is TRBV10-2 and J is TRBJ2-7; D tentatively reads TRBD1 or TRBD2 (6 bases each). The CDR3 is 11 amino acids. Germline CDR1 reads WSHSY; CDR2 reads SAAADI. The CDR3 region has the DNA TGTGCCAGCACCGGGGGCCACGAGCAGTACTTC. Protein product: CASTGGHEQYF.

This clonotype was counted ten times or more. V gene TRBV9 combines with J gene TRBJ2-5; 8 nucleotides match TRBD2. The CDR3 spans 17 residues. V dropped 4 bases and J dropped 1; count of bases not matched to a gene: 12. The germline V gene has CDR1 SGDLS and CDR2 YYNGEE. Written as DNA, the CDR3 is TGTGCCAGCAGCTCAGGGATAACGGGGGGGCTCCAAGAGACCCAGTACTTC. This translates into CASSSGITGGLQETQYF.